The 9 T cell receptor beta chains listed next were all sequenced from one sample in a study of cytomegalovirus exposure and HLA in healthy donors (dated by TCRdb to between 2016 and 2019). Library construction relied on the immunoSEQ multiplex PCR assay. For the multiplex PCR, a mixture combining 60 forward primers for TCR Vbeta segments and 13 reverse primers for TCR Jbeta segments was used. TCRdb carries this immuneACCESS record with in-frame sequences only. Its versions omit some clonotypes, under half of them owing to an unresolved V gene in the studies checked, with the rest unexplained. The sample table lists about 120,000 clones, roughly 79% of them with a count of one. Jointly, the top ten make up 3% to 5% of the sample. The specimen was PBMCs. The receptors stem from a woman in her twenties or thirties in good health and CMV-seronegative.

The V call is TRBV9, the J call TRBJ2-1; TRBD2 matches at 9 bases. The V and J ends lost 4 bases and 6 bases, in that order; junction bases with no gene match: 8. This CDR3 contains 15 residues. Germline V gene sequence: CDR1 SGDLS, CDR2 YYNGEE. As DNA, the CDR3 is TGTGCCAGCAGCCCCCGACTAGCGGTCCGCAATGAGCAGTTCTTC. It codes for CASSPRLAVRNEQFF.

This clone was detected only once. The V and J genes are TRBV10-2 and TRBJ1-4, with 9 bases that match TRBD1. The CDR3 is 14 amino acids. The germline CDR1 and CDR2 sequences are WSHSY and SAAADI. V shed 6 bases and J 7 bases; nucleotides not matched to a gene: 6. The DNA of the CDR3 is TGCGCCAGCAGCCAGACAGGGGGTGGTGAAAAACTGTTTTTT. The encoded protein is CASSQTGGGEKLFF.

This clone was counted between two and nine times. A read error is likely here: a far larger clone is one base away. The V and J genes are TRBV6-6 and TRBJ2-6, with D possibly matching TRBD1 (5 bases). This CDR3 region has 15 residues. Germline assignment: CDR1 MNHNY and CDR2 SVGAGI (reference sequence). V lost 6 bases to trimming and J lost 0 bases, with 9 bases between them. CDR3 sequence (DNA): TGTGCCAGCAGCCAAGACAGCTCTGGGGCCAACGTCCTGACTTTC. The encoded protein is CASSQDSSGANVLTF.

The chain links TRBV19 to TRBJ2-7, with D hard to call. This CDR3 spans 15 amino acids. The V and J ends lost 4 bases and 2 bases respectively, with 15 bases between them. Germline V gives CDR1 LNHDA, CDR2 SQIVND (reference sequence). CDR3 amino acids: CASSKAQPGAYEQYF. DNA for the CDR3: TGTGCCAGTAGTAAGGCACAGCCTGGCGCCTACGAGCAGTACTTC.

The chain is built from TRBV21-1 and TRBJ1-2; the table's D call TRBD1 went unverified against the DNA. TRBV21-1 corresponds to a pseudogene. The CDR3 is made up of 20 amino acids. The chain's CDR3 is CASSKVSPGDRPTRVYGYTF. CDR3 nucleotide sequence: TGTGCCAGCAGCAAAGTATCACCGGGCGACAGGCCTACCAGGGTATATGGCTACACCTTC.

The genes are TRBV29-1 and TRBJ1-2; 8 bases agree with TRBD1. Unmatched junction bases numbered 16, after V lost 7 bases and J lost 6 bases. CDR1 SQVTM and CDR2 ANQGSEA come from the germline V gene. The CDR3 runs 15 residues. The CDR3 bases are TGCAGCGCAATCTTGACAGGGGCGGTAAGGAATGGCTACACCTTC. Translated, it gives CSAILTGAVRNGYTF.

This clone was observed a single time. V usage is TRBV6-5 and J usage is TRBJ2-3; 8 bases match TRBD2. V lost 6 bases and J lost 2; bases outside the gene matches: 4. This CDR3 region has 14 residues. Germline loops: CDR1 MNHEY, CDR2 SVGAGI. The CDR3 region has the DNA TGTGCCAGCAGGGGACTAGACACCACAGATACGCAGTATTTT. Residues: CASRGLDTTDTQYF.

The CDR3 spells CASSTRQGRETQYF. Written as DNA, the CDR3 is TGTGCCAGCAGCACGCGACAGGGGCGGGAGACCCAGTACTTC. The chain is built from TRBV7-2 and TRBJ2-5; 8 nucleotides match TRBD1. This CDR3 is 14 amino acids long. Unmatched junction bases numbered 7, after V lost 5 bases and J lost 5 bases. CDR1 SGHTA and CDR2 FQGNSA come from the germline V gene.

V and J are TRBV7-3 and TRBJ2-2; the D gene is possibly TRBD1 (5 bases). Trimming removed 5 bases from V and 7 bases from J, with 14 bases in between. CDR1 SGHTA and CDR2 FQGTGA come from the germline V gene. The CDR3 totals 14 residues. CDR3 nucleotides: TGTGCCAGCAGCCCCTCAGGGATGGGCGGGGAGCTGTTTTTT. Protein sequence: CASSPSGMGGELFF.